Below are 14 T cell receptor beta chains sequenced from a single sample in a study of T cells expressing NK-cell markers. Using the 5' RACE reads, TCRdb records one entry per CDR3 protein without DNA. The sample table includes 300,000 to 500,000 distinct CDR3 sequences. The sequencing sample was made of blood T cells: a sorted CD56 or NKG2C T cell subset, CD4+ or CD8+ T cells, or bulk PBMC T cells (not recorded which). The receptor source for this set is a woman aged 45-59 years in good health.

This chain joins TRBV19 and TRBJ2-3; TCRdb outputs TRBD2, but without DNA this stays unchecked. The CDR3 has 15 amino acids. CDR1 is LNHDA, CDR2 SQIVND, per germline (reference sequence). CDR3 loop: CASSPSGRRADTQYF.

The genes are TRBV6-2 or TRBV6-3 and TRBJ2-5; TCRdb names TRBD2, which stays unverified in the absence of DNA. The germline V gene encodes CDR1 MNHEY and CDR2 SVGEGT. CDR3 length: 19 residues. CDR3 residues: CASSYFPLAGVGFSETQYF.

V is TRBV7-3 and J is TRBJ2-1; the D call from TCRdb, TRBD1, cannot be confirmed without DNA. Germline V gives CDR1 SGHTA, CDR2 FQGTGA. CDR3 length: 15 residues. The CDR3 is CASSSPPGAGNEQFF.

The chain combines TRBV5-5 with TRBJ1-2. The CDR3 runs to 14 residues. Per the germline V gene, CDR1 is SGHKS and CDR2 is YYEKEE (reference sequence). The CDR3 loop reads CASSSTGVARGYTF.

This chain connects TRBV29-1 to TRBJ2-2. Germline V lookup: CDR1 SQVTM, CDR2 ANQGSEA. CDR3 size: 13 residues. The CDR3: CSVGSPGGGELFF.

This rearrangement joins TRBV20-1 to TRBJ2-7; the TCRdb call, TRBD1, lacks DNA for checking. Germline V CDR1 and CDR2: DFQATT, SNEGSKA (reference sequence). This CDR3 contains 14 residues. CDR3: CSARIRDNLYEQYF.

The chain has TRBV24-1 and TRBJ2-2. This CDR3 has 15 residues. Germline lookup yields CDR1 KGHDR and CDR2 SFDVKD. CDR3 loop: CATSDSGFSTGELFF.

The chain has TRBV12-3 or TRBV12-4 and TRBJ1-2; TCRdb lists TRBD1, though no DNA is available to test this call. CDR3 size: 12 residues. CDR3 protein: CASLQGNYGYTF.

This chain uses TRBV12-3 or TRBV12-4 with TRBJ1-1. There are 12 residues in the CDR3. CDR3 sequence reads: CASRGYTVEAFF.

This chain uses TRBV27 with TRBJ2-5; lacking DNA, the TRBD1 call made by TCRdb goes unchecked. Germline V CDR1 and CDR2: MNHEY, SMNVEV (reference sequence). CDR3 length equals 15 residues. The CDR3 loop reads CASSPGQSVEETQYF.

This chain joins TRBV4-1 and TRBJ2-3. The CDR3 is 15 amino acids. Germline V gene sequence: CDR1 MGHRA, CDR2 YSYEKL. The CDR3 sequence is CASSQDRSWTDTQYF.

The rearrangement uses TRBV7-9 and TRBJ2-5; the D call of TRBD1 rests on TCRdb alone, since no DNA is present to check it. The CDR3 is made up of 15 amino acids. The germline CDR1 and CDR2 sequences are SEHNR and FQNEAQ (reference sequence). The CDR3 sequence: CASSSRDRALETQYF.

This chain uses TRBV28 with TRBJ2-5; lacking DNA, the TRBD2 call made by TCRdb goes unchecked. The CDR3 is made up of 15 amino acids. The germline CDR1 and CDR2 sequences are MDHEN and SYDVKM. The CDR3 loop is CASSFPSAGRETQYF.

This rearrangement joins TRBV19 to TRBJ2-2; TCRdb names TRBD2, which stays unverified in the absence of DNA. The CDR3 extends over 18 amino acids. Germline-derived CDR1 and CDR2 are LNHDA and SQIVND (reference sequence). The CDR3 protein is CASRRLAGFKGDTGELFF.